These T cell receptor beta chains were read from a single sample in a study of cytomegalovirus exposure and HLA in healthy donors. Clones were read by immunoSEQ multiplex PCR, and TCRdb kept only the in-frame ones, dropping some. This sample has 64,000 or so clones; roughly 85% occur once, and the top ten carry around 10%. The sample was PBMCs. All receptors derive from a female donor in good health and CMV-seronegative. CDR3s include the opening cysteine and the closing phenylalanine or tryptophan. D genes are given only for firm matches. For some rows the clone size is stated as once, few or many, or as a class when expanded; others skip it.

v_call	d_call	j_call	clone_size	cdr3_nt	cdr3_aa
TRBV10-2	NA	TRBJ1-1	few	TGCGCCACCTGTGATCAGGGGAACACTGAAGCTTTCTTT	CATCDQGNTEAFF
TRBV9	TRBD1	TRBJ2-1	NA	TGTGCCAGCAGCGCAAGGACAGGGGAGCTATACAATGAGCAGTTCTTC	CASSARTGELYNEQFF
TRBV15	NA	TRBJ2-6	NA	TGTGCCACCAGCACGCTGAGGTCGACTGGGGCCAACGTCCTGACTTTC	CATSTLRSTGANVLTF
TRBV6-5	TRBD1	TRBJ1-2	NA	TGTGCCAGCCGCTTTGGACAGGGGGGTGATGGCTACACCTTC	CASRFGQGGDGYTF
TRBV4-3	NA	TRBJ2-2	NA	TGCGCCAGCTCCGAGCGTCCCTCGAACACCGGGGAGCTGTTTTTT	CASSERPSNTGELFF
TRBV10-3	NA	TRBJ1-5	NA	TGTGCCATCGGGGGCTTGAGCAATCAGCCCCAGCATTTT	CAIGGLSNQPQHF
TRBV4-2	NA	TRBJ2-7	NA	TGTGCCAGCAGCCAAGATCGAATGATCTCTACGGGGCAGTACTTC	CASSQDRMISTGQYF
TRBV7-2	NA	TRBJ2-5	few	TGTGCCAGCAGCTTTTCAGGGACACAAGAGACCCAGTACTTC	CASSFSGTQETQYF
TRBV5-1	NA	TRBJ2-5	NA	TGCGCCAGCTCGCGTCAAGAGACCCAGTACTTC	CASSRQETQYF
TRBV6-5	TRBD1	TRBJ1-6	NA	TGTGCCAGCAGTGGACAGGGCGGAATGAATTCACCCCTCCACTTT	CASSGQGGMNSPLHF
TRBV4-1	NA	TRBJ2-5	NA	TGCGCCAGCAGCTCAGGGTGGCAGGCGAACCAAGAGACCCAGTACTTC	CASSSGWQANQETQYF
TRBV6-5	NA	TRBJ1-6	NA	TGTGCCAGCAGTTACGGAGTCTCCTCACCCCTCCACTTT	CASSYGVSSPLHF
TRBV7-6	NA	TRBJ1-6	once	TGTGCCAGCAGCTCACGACCGGAGAATTCACCCCTCCACTTT	CASSSRPENSPLHF
TRBV28	NA	TRBJ2-2	NA	TGTGCCAGCAGTTTACCACTCAGGGCGGGACGCACCAGGGAGCTGTTTTTT	CASSLPLRAGRTRELFF
TRBV2	TRBD1	TRBJ2-3	NA	TGTGCCAGCAGACAGGGACAGGGAAAGGCAGATACGCAGTATTTT	CASRQGQGKADTQYF
TRBV5-1	NA	TRBJ2-1	NA	TGCGCCAGCAGCAGTCAGGCTGGCGTAGGTGAGCAGTTCTTC	CASSSQAGVGEQFF
TRBV7-2	NA	TRBJ1-2	NA	TGTGCCAGCAGCTTAGCCATGACGGACATATATGGCTACACCTTC	CASSLAMTDIYGYTF
TRBV28	NA	TRBJ2-1	NA	TGTGCCAGCAGTTTATTTTACAGGGACCATGAGCAGTTCTTC	CASSLFYRDHEQFF
TRBV7-3	NA	TRBJ2-6	NA	TGTGCCAGCAGCTTAATCAGCTCTGGGGCCAACGTCCTGACTTTC	CASSLISSGANVLTF
TRBV6-6	NA	TRBJ1-1	NA	TGTGCCAGCAGTTACGGTATCGGGACTGAAGCTTTCTTT	CASSYGIGTEAFF
TRBV5-8	TRBD1	TRBJ2-7	NA	TGTGCCAGCAGGATACGGACAGGGCGAGAGCAGTACTTC	CASRIRTGREQYF
TRBV13	NA	TRBJ1-2	NA	TGTGCCAGCAGCTTAGGGGGGGCAGATGGCTACACCTTC	CASSLGGADGYTF
TRBV28	NA	TRBJ1-1	NA	TGTGCCAGCAGTCCCCCCTCGACAGGAACTGAAGCTTTCTTT	CASSPPSTGTEAFF
TRBV2	TRBD2	TRBJ2-3	once	TGTGCCAGCAGTGTCGAGGCGAGCGGGAGTGGTACGCAGTATTTT	CASSVEASGSGTQYF
TRBV6-1	TRBD2	TRBJ2-2	NA	TGTGCCAGCAGTGCCAGACTAGCGACCACCGGGGAGCTGTTTTTT	CASSARLATTGELFF
TRBV27	TRBD2	TRBJ2-2	once	TGTGCCAGCAGTCCGTACCGACCTAGCGGGGGTGGGGAGCTGTTTTTT	CASSPYRPSGGGELFF
TRBV9	NA	TRBJ2-7	once	TGTGCCAGCAGCGTGACGGACAGACCCTACGAGCAGTACTTC	CASSVTDRPYEQYF
TRBV7-9	NA	TRBJ2-2	once	TGTTCCAGCAGCTTAGGCTCGGGGACTAACACCGGGGAGCTGTTTTTT	CSSSLGSGTNTGELFF
TRBV7-2	NA	TRBJ1-1	NA	TGTGCCAGCAGCTTAGAGACAGGCGGATTCGCTGAAGCTTTCTTT	CASSLETGGFAEAFF
TRBV19	NA	TRBJ2-7	NA	TGTGCCAGTAGTTCCCGGACTAATACCTACGAGCAGTACTTC	CASSSRTNTYEQYF
TRBV7-2	TRBD2	TRBJ2-1	NA	TGTGCCAGCAGCTTAGATCGCGGGAGGGCCCTAAATGAGCAGTTCTTC	CASSLDRGRALNEQFF
TRBV5-4	TRBD1	TRBJ1-4	NA	TGTGCCAGCAGCGTACAGGGGGCTGGTGAAAAACTGTTTTTT	CASSVQGAGEKLFF
TRBV19	TRBD1	TRBJ1-5	once	TGTGCCAGTAGTATAGCCCTGACAGGGGGCCGTCAGCCCCAGCATTTT	CASSIALTGGRQPQHF
TRBV2	TRBD2	TRBJ2-5	NA	TGTGCCAGCAGTCTGGGCGGGGGAGAGACCCAGTACTTC	CASSLGGGETQYF
TRBV14	NA	TRBJ2-7	NA	TGTGCCAGCAGCCCTCTCCCCCTTTACGAGCAGTACTTC	CASSPLPLYEQYF
TRBV7-8	TRBD2	TRBJ2-7	NA	TGTGCCAGCAGCTCGACTAGCGGCTACGAGCAGTACTTC	CASSSTSGYEQYF
TRBV28	TRBD1	TRBJ2-7	few	TGTGCCACCGCTACCGGGAAGGGGGCGGCCTACGAGCAGTACTTC	CATATGKGAAYEQYF
TRBV4-2	TRBD1	TRBJ1-3	NA	TGTGCCAGCAGCGTAGCGGGACAGGGTGGAAACACCATATATTTT	CASSVAGQGGNTIYF
TRBV19	NA	TRBJ1-5	NA	TGTGCCAGTAGTCCGCTGCAAGGGGGCAATCAGCCCCAGCATTTT	CASSPLQGGNQPQHF
TRBV5-1	TRBD1	TRBJ1-1	NA	TGCGCCAGCAGCTTGGGGACAGGGGCCACTGAAGCTTTCTTT	CASSLGTGATEAFF
TRBV11-3	NA	TRBJ1-1	NA	TGTGCCAGCAGCTTCGGGGGTGTTGCTGAAGCTTTCTTT	CASSFGGVAEAFF
TRBV27	NA	TRBJ2-7	NA	TGTGCCAGCAGTTTAAAGCCTACGCCTAGCGCAGCCTACGAGCAGTACTTC	CASSLKPTPSAAYEQYF
TRBV20-1	NA	TRBJ1-1	NA	TGCGGTTCCCGGGGGTACACTGAAGCTTTCTTT	CGSRGYTEAFF
TRBV18	TRBD2	TRBJ2-2	NA	TGTGCCAGCTCACCCCAGCGGGGGTACACCGGGGAGCTGTTTTTT	CASSPQRGYTGELFF
TRBV28	NA	TRBJ1-2	NA	TGTGCCAGCAAGAGTTGGGGCTACACCTTC	CASKSWGYTF
TRBV6-5	TRBD2	TRBJ2-7	NA	TGTGCCAGCAGTTACTCGGGCGGGGGGGCCCCCTACGAGCAGTACTTC	CASSYSGGGAPYEQYF
TRBV5-6	NA	TRBJ1-2	NA	TGTGCCAGCAGCCGAGGAGGGTTTGGGGGCTACACCTTC	CASSRGGFGGYTF
TRBV5-3	NA	TRBJ2-7	NA	TGTGCCAGAAGGACATTCCAGCCTTTCTACGAGCAGTACTTC	CARRTFQPFYEQYF
TRBV2	NA	TRBJ2-3	NA	TGTGCGGGCAAGACCTCCGGGGGCACAGATACGCAGTATTTT	CAGKTSGGTDTQYF
TRBV18	TRBD2	TRBJ2-7	NA	TGTGCCAGCTCCCGACTAGCGGTGAGCTACGAGCAGTACTTC	CASSRLAVSYEQYF
TRBV7-2	TRBD1	TRBJ2-7	NA	TGTGCCAGCAGCTCCAATGTGGGACAGGGGGTCGAGCAGTACTTC	CASSSNVGQGVEQYF
TRBV11-1	NA	TRBJ2-2	NA	TGTGCCAGCAGCCACAGAGGAGGGGCCGGCACCGGGGAGCTGTTTTTT	CASSHRGGAGTGELFF